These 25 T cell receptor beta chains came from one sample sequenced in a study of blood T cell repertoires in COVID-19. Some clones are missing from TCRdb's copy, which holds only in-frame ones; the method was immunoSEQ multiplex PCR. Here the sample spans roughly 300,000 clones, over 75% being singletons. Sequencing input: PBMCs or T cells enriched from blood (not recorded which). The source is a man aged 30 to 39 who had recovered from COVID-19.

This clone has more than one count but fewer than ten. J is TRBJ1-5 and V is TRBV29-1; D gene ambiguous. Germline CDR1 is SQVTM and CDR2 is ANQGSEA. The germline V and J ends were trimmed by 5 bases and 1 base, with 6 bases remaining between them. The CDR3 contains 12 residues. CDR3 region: CSVLSSNQPQHF. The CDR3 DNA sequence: TGCAGCGTTCTATCCAGCAATCAGCCCCAGCATTTT.

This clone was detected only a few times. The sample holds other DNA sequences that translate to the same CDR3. Here the CDR3 DNA reads TGTGCCAGCAGTCCCCGCGGCAGGGACACTGAAGCTTTCTTT. Translation: CASSPRGRDTEAFF. V is TRBV27 and J is TRBJ1-1; maybe TRBD1 (5 bases). Germline V gene data show CDR1 as MNHEY and CDR2 as SMNVEV (reference sequence). The CDR3 covers 14 residues. V lost 5 bases, J lost 3 bases, and 13 bases lay in between.

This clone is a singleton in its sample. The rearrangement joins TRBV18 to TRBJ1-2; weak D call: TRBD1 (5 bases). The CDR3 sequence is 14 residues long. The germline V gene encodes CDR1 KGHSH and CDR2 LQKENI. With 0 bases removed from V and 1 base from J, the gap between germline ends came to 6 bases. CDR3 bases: TGTGCCAGCTCACCACCGGGGGGTAACTATGGCTACACCTTC. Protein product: CASSPPGGNYGYTF.

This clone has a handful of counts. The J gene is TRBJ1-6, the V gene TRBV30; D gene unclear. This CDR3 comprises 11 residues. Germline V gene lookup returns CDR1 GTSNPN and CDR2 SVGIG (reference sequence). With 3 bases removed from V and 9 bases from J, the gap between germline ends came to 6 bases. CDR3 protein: CAWRAFSPLHF. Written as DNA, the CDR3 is TGTGCCTGGAGGGCCTTTTCACCCCTCCACTTT.

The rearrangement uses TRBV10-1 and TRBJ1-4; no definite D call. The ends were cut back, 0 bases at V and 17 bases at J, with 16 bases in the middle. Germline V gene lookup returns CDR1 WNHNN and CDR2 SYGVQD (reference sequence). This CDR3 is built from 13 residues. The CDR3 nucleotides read TGCGCCAGCAGTGAGTCGACGAGGCTTCCCCAATTTTTT. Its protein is CASSESTRLPQFF.

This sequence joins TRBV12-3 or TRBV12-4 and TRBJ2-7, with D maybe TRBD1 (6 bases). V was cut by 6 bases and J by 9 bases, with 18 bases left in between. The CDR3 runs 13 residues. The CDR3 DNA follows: TGTGCCAGCAGCTTTAGCGCTGGGGGCGGGCAGTACTTC. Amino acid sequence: CASSFSAGGGQYF.

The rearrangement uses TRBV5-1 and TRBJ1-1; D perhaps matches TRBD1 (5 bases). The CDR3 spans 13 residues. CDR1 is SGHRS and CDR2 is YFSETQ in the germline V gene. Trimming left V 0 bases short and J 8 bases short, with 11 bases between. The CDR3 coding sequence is TGCGCCAGCAGCTTGGCCGAAGGGGCCGAAGCTTTCTTT. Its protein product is CASSLAEGAEAFF.

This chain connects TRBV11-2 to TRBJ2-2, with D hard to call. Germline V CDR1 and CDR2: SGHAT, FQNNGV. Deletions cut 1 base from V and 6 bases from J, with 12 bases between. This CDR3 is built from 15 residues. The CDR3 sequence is CASSLVFSGAGELFF. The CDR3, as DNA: TGTGCCAGCAGCTTAGTATTTTCGGGTGCCGGGGAGCTGTTTTTT.

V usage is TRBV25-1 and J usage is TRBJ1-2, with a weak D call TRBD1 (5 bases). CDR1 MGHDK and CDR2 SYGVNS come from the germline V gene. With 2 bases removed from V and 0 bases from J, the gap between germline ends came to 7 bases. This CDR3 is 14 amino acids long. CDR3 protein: CASSERGTNYGYTF. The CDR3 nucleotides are TGTGCCAGCAGTGAACGGGGGACTAACTATGGCTACACCTTC.

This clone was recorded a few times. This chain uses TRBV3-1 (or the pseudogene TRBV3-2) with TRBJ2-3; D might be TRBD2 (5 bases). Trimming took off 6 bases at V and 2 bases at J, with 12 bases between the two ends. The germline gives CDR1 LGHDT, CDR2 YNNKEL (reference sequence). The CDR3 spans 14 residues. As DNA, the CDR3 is TGTGCCAGCAGGGCACTAGGGAACACAGATACGCAGTATTTT. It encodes CASRALGNTDTQYF.

This CDR3 reads CASSTPGRYNEQFF. The CDR3 DNA reads as TGCGCCAGCAGTACCCCAGGGCGCTACAATGAGCAGTTCTTC. The V call is TRBV5-1, the J call TRBJ2-1; D possibly corresponds to TRBD1 (5 bases). The germline gives CDR1 SGHRS, CDR2 YFSETQ. The V end was cut by 5 bases, the J end by 3 bases, with 12 bases between. CDR3 length: 14 residues.

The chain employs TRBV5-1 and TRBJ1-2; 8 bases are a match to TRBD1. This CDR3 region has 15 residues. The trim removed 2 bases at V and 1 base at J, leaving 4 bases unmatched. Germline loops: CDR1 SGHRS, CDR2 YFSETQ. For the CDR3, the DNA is TGCGCCAGCAGCTTCGGGACAGGTGATAACTATGGCTACACCTTC. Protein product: CASSFGTGDNYGYTF.

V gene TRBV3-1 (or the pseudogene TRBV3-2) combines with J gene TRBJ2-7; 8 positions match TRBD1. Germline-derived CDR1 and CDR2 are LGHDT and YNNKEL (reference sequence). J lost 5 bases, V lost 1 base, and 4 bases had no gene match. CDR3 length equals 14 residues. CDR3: CASSQVGTGHEQYF. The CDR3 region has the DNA TGTGCCAGCAGCCAAGTTGGGACAGGCCACGAGCAGTACTTC.

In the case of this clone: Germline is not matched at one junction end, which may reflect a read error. The CDR3 loop is CASSVDRGREKLFF. For the CDR3, the DNA is TGTGCCAGCAGCGTAGACAGGGGGCGCGAAAAACTGTTTTTT. The rearrangement uses TRBV11-2 and TRBJ1-4; TRBD1 agrees at 10 bases. This CDR3 region has 14 residues. Per germline, CDR1 SGHAT and CDR2 FQNNGV.

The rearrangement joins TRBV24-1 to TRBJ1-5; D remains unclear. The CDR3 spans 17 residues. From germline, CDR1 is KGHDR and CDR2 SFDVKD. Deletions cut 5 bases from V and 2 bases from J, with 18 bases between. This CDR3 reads CATSVRVRPVGNQPQHF. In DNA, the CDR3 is TGTGCCACCAGTGTGAGGGTCCGGCCGGTAGGCAATCAGCCCCAGCATTTT.

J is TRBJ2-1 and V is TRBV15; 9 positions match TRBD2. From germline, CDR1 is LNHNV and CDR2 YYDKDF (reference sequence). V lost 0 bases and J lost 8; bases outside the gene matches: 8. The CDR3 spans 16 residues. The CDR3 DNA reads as TGTGCCACCAGCAGAGATAGTAGCGGGGGCCGGGATGAGCAGTTCTTC. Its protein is CATSRDSSGGRDEQFF.

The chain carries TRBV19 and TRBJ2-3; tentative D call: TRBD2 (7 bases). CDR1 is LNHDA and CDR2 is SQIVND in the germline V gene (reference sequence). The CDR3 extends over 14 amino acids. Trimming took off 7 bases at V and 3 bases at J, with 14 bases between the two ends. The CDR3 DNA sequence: TGTGCCAGTACTAAGCGGGACATAACAGATACGCAGTATTTT. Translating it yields CASTKRDITDTQYF.

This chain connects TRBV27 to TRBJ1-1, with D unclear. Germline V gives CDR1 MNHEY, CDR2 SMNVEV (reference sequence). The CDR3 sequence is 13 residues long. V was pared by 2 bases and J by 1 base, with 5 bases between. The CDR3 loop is CASSLRGNTEAFF. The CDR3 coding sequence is TGTGCCAGCAGTTTAAGAGGGAACACTGAAGCTTTCTTT.

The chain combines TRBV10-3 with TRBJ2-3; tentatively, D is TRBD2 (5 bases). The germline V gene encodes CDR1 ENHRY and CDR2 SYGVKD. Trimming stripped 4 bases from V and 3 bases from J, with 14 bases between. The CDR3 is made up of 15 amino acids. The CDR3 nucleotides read TGTGCCATCAGTGTAGGGTCCGGGGAGACAGATACGCAGTATTTT. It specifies CAISVGSGETDTQYF.

CDR3 amino acids: CASSVASGVQPQHF. The CDR3 nucleotides are TGTGCCAGCAGCGTAGCTTCAGGGGTTCAGCCCCAGCATTTT. The rearrangement links TRBV9 to TRBJ1-5, with D possibly TRBD1 on 6 matching bases. The CDR3 consists of 14 residues. Deletions cut 0 bases from V and 6 bases from J, with 10 bases between. The germline gives CDR1 SGDLS, CDR2 YYNGEE.

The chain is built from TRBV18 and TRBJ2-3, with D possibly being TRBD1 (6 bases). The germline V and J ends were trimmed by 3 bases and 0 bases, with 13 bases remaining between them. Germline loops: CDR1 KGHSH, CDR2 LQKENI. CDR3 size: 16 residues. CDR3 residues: CASSPPGVSSTDTQYF. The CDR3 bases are TGTGCCAGCTCACCTCCAGGGGTATCGAGCACAGATACGCAGTATTTT.

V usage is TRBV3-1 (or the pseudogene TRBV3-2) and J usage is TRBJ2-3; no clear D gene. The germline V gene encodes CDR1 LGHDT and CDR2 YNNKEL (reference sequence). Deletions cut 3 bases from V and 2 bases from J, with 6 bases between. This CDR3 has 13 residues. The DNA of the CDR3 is TGTGCCAGCAGCCATCAATCCACAGATACGCAGTATTTT. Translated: CASSHQSTDTQYF.

In DNA, the CDR3 is TGTGCCAGCAGCTCCGGGACTAGAAGCACAGATACGCAGTATTTT. This translates into CASSSGTRSTDTQYF. V is TRBV7-6 and J is TRBJ2-3; TRBD2 matches at 8 bases. V was clipped by 4 bases and J by 0 bases; unmatched bases: 3. The germline V gene has CDR1 SGHVS and CDR2 FNYEAQ. This CDR3 has 15 residues.

CDR3 sequence reads: CASSESAGGGTEAFF. CDR3 DNA sequence: TGCGCCAGCAGTGAGTCGGCAGGGGGTGGCACTGAAGCTTTCTTT. The rearrangement links TRBV10-1 to TRBJ1-1; 7 bases map to TRBD1. The V segment lost 0 bases and the J segment 4 bases; nucleotides outside the gene matches: 5. Germline lookup yields CDR1 WNHNN and CDR2 SYGVQD (reference sequence). The CDR3 loop spans 15 amino acids.

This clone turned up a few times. CDR3 sequence reads: CASSATERNQPQHF. The CDR3 DNA follows: TGTGCCAGCAGCGCAACAGAGCGCAATCAGCCCCAGCATTTT. The chain uses TRBV7-8 and TRBJ1-5; D uncertain. The V gene's germline CDR1 is SGHVS and CDR2 FQNEAQ. Trimming took 5 bases from V and 2 from J, leaving 10 bases between them. There are 14 residues in the CDR3.